The 21 T cell receptor beta chains in this list originate from one sample, sequenced in a study of control samples from healthy donors and cancer patients. Only in-frame clones appear in the TCRdb table, and some are missing; sequencing was by immunoSEQ multiplex PCR. Here the sample spans 100,000 to 150,000 clones, approximately 84% being singletons. The sample consisted of blood. The origin of the receptors is a man aged 18 to 29 in good health.

This chain connects TRBV12-3 or TRBV12-4 to TRBJ2-3, with D unclear. V lost 6 bases to trimming and J lost 4 bases, with 11 bases between them. The CDR3 is made up of 13 amino acids. In nucleotides, the CDR3 is TGTGCCAGCAGAATAATGGCAGCAGATACGCAGTATTTT. Its protein is CASRIMAADTQYF.

The V call is TRBV10-3, the J call TRBJ2-3, with 9 bases that match TRBD1. From germline, CDR1 is ENHRY and CDR2 SYGVKD. The CDR3 has 16 residues. The V and J ends lost 2 bases and 0 bases, in that order; junction bases with no gene match: 3. CDR3 sequence reads: CAISELGTGSTDTQYF. The CDR3 DNA sequence: TGTGCCATCAGTGAGCTCGGGACAGGGAGCACAGATACGCAGTATTTT.

The chain has TRBV11-2 and TRBJ1-6; 7 bases line up with TRBD1. The ends lost 2 bases at V and 10 bases at J; junction bases unmatched: 8. The length of the CDR3 is 15 residues. Germline V gene lookup returns CDR1 SGHAT and CDR2 FQNNGV. CDR3 DNA sequence: TGTGCCAGCAGCTTAAGTAGACAGGGCTTGTCACCCCTCCACTTT. Amino acid sequence: CASSLSRQGLSPLHF.

The chain uses TRBV9 and TRBJ2-7; a weak D match, TRBD2 (5 bases). Germline V gene sequence: CDR1 SGDLS, CDR2 YYNGEE. Trimming shortened V by 4 bases and J by 1 base, and 12 bases separated the two germline ends. The CDR3 totals 14 residues. The CDR3 nucleotides are TGTGCCAGCAGCCCCAGCCGGACTTCCTACGAGCAGTACTTC. Translation: CASSPSRTSYEQYF.

V and J are TRBV27 and TRBJ1-5; no reliable D call. Germline assignment: CDR1 MNHEY and CDR2 SMNVEV (reference sequence). The length of the CDR3 is 17 residues. Trimming took off 8 bases at V and 2 bases at J, with 22 bases between the two ends. In nucleotides, the CDR3 is TGTGCCAGCGCCATACTAGGAAGTGGTATCGGCAATCAGCCCCAGCATTTT. Protein: CASAILGSGIGNQPQHF.

V and J are TRBV27 and TRBJ2-2; D might be TRBD1 (5 bases). The CDR3 sequence is 15 residues long. Germline CDR1 is MNHEY and CDR2 is SMNVEV (reference sequence). Trimming stripped 4 bases from V and 0 bases from J, with 9 bases between. CDR3 DNA: TGTGCCAGCAGTTGGGGCCCGACGAACACCGGGGAGCTGTTTTTT. It specifies CASSWGPTNTGELFF.

The J gene is TRBJ2-2, the V gene TRBV30; 8 nucleotides line up with TRBD1. CDR3 length: 16 amino acids. Germline CDR1 is GTSNPN and CDR2 is SVGIG (reference sequence). After removal of 5 bases from V and 2 bases from J, the junction contained 10 bases not matched to a gene. This chain's CDR3 is CAWEVPGQGNTGELFF. CDR3 coding DNA: TGTGCCTGGGAGGTCCCAGGACAGGGTAACACCGGGGAGCTGTTTTTT. Complete variable domain (other parts from reference TRBV30 and TRBJ2-2): SQTIHQWPATLVQPVGSPLSLECTVEGTSNPNLYWYRQAAGRGLQLLFYSVGIGQISSEVPQNLSASRPQDRQFILSSKKLLLSDSGFYLCAWEVPGQGNTGELFFGEGSRLTVL.

The rearrangement uses TRBV4-1 and TRBJ2-7, with 8 bases lining up with TRBD1. V lost 4 bases, J lost 2 bases, and 7 bases stayed unmatched. The CDR3 runs 15 residues. CDR1 and CDR2 (germline): MGHRA, YSYEKL. CDR3 sequence reads: CASSPQQTGAYEQYF. The CDR3 nucleotides are TGCGCCAGCAGCCCCCAGCAGACAGGGGCCTACGAGCAGTACTTC.

The chain uses TRBV27 and TRBJ1-2, with 7 bases fitting TRBD1. Germline CDR1 and CDR2: MNHEY and SMNVEV (reference sequence). The ends lost 6 bases at V and 9 bases at J; junction bases unmatched: 13. The CDR3 is 14 amino acids. The CDR3 reads CASRLGINRGSYTF. DNA for the CDR3: TGTGCCAGCAGACTAGGGATCAACAGGGGTAGCTACACCTTC.

This clone was picked up a small number of times. The chain combines TRBV9 with TRBJ2-7; 8 bases line up with TRBD2. V was pared by 0 bases and J by 6 bases, with 8 bases of the junction left unmatched. The germline V gene has CDR1 SGDLS and CDR2 YYNGEE. The CDR3 is 15 amino acids. CDR3 coding DNA: TGTGCCAGCAGCGTAGGACCCGGGGGGGGCGGCGAGCAGTACTTC. This translates into CASSVGPGGGGEQYF.

The chain combines TRBV30 with TRBJ2-6, with D perhaps TRBD1 (5 bases). Trimming shortened V by 7 bases and J by 0 bases, and 22 bases separated the two germline ends. CDR1 is GTSNPN and CDR2 is SVGIG in the germline V gene (reference sequence). The CDR3 consists of 18 residues. The CDR3 nucleotides are TGTGCCTCCCGATTTCGGTTGGGGCCTGGCTCTGGGGCCAACGTCCTGACTTTC. Its translation is CASRFRLGPGSGANVLTF. Looking up the rest from reference TRBV30 and TRBJ2-6 gives the full variable domain: SQTIHQWPATLVQPVGSPLSLECTVEGTSNPNLYWYRQAAGRGLQLLFYSVGIGQISSEVPQNLSASRPQDRQFILSSKKLLLSDSGFYLCASRFRLGPGSGANVLTFGAGSRLTVL.

This chain uses TRBV4-3 with TRBJ2-3; D possibly matches TRBD1 or TRBD2 (5 bases each). Germline-derived CDR1 and CDR2 are LGHNA and YSLEER. The CDR3 spans 18 residues. V was shortened by 1 base and J by 2 bases, with 19 bases between the two germline ends. The DNA for the CDR3 is TGCGCCAGCAGCCAAGGGGGGTGGGGGTTCCAGAACACAGATACGCAGTATTTT. The encoded protein is CASSQGGWGFQNTDTQYF.

The V gene is TRBV4-3, the J gene TRBJ1-2; 10 bases match TRBD1. Germline loops: CDR1 LGHNA, CDR2 YSLEER. This CDR3 region has 17 residues. Trimming cost V 3 bases and J 4 bases; bases outside gene matches: 11. The CDR3 sequence is CASSHRQGAIASYGYTF. The CDR3 bases are TGCGCCAGCAGCCACAGACAGGGGGCGATCGCTAGCTATGGCTACACCTTC.

CDR3 nucleotides: TGCGCCAGCAGTCCGGACAAGGATTATGGCTACACCTTC. Its protein product is CASSPDKDYGYTF. The genes are TRBV10-2 and TRBJ1-2; possibly TRBD1 for D (5 bases). Trimming pared 5 bases from V and 5 bases from J, leaving 12 bases between. Germline V gives CDR1 WSHSY, CDR2 SAAADI. The CDR3 is 13 amino acids.

The chain combines TRBV15 with TRBJ2-5; no definite D call. Trimming cost V 3 bases and J 7 bases, with 9 bases left between them. From germline, CDR1 is LNHNV and CDR2 YYDKDF (reference sequence). The CDR3 is made up of 12 amino acids. The CDR3 loop is CATSRDMGTQYF. CDR3 sequence (DNA): TGTGCCACCAGCAGGGATATGGGGACCCAGTACTTC.

CDR3 sequence (DNA): TGTGCCACCAGTGATCCCCCACGGGGCACAGATACGCAGTATTTT. This sequence encodes CATSDPPRGTDTQYF. The chain combines TRBV24-1 with TRBJ2-3; no clear D gene. Germline assignment: CDR1 KGHDR and CDR2 SFDVKD. The V gene lost 3 bases and the J gene lost 1 base, with 10 bases spanning the gap. The CDR3 covers 15 residues.

This clone occurred once. The chain couples TRBV7-6 to TRBJ2-7; D is perhaps TRBD2 (6 bases). The germline V and J ends were trimmed by 5 bases and 1 base, with 15 bases remaining between them. There are 15 residues in the CDR3. Per germline, CDR1 SGHVS and CDR2 FNYEAQ. The CDR3 loop reads CASSPGVGGSYEQYF. The CDR3 coding sequence is TGTGCCAGCAGCCCCGGGGTGGGGGGATCCTACGAGCAGTACTTC.

The chain has TRBV10-3 and TRBJ2-7; D remains ambiguous. The germline CDR1 and CDR2 sequences are ENHRY and SYGVKD. The CDR3 runs 11 residues. Trimming took 1 base from V and 4 from J, leaving 2 bases between them. The CDR3 region is CAISELYEQYF. In nucleotides, the CDR3 is TGTGCCATCAGTGAGTTGTACGAGCAGTACTTC.

The chain combines TRBV7-6 with TRBJ2-7, with D possibly matching TRBD2 (5 bases). Per germline, CDR1 SGHVS and CDR2 FNYEAQ. The CDR3 is made up of 20 amino acids. Trimming removed 4 bases from V and 7 bases from J, with 35 bases in between. The CDR3 bases are TGTGCCAGCAGCTCGCGGACGGTTTCTTATGCAGCTACACCTACGGGGGAGCAGTACTTC. As protein: CASSSRTVSYAATPTGEQYF. The entire variable domain, with the rest obtained from reference TRBV7-6 and TRBJ2-7, is as follows: GAGVSQSPRYKVTKRGQDVALRCDPISGHVSLYWYRQALGQGPEFLTYFNYEAQQDKSGLPNDRFSAERPEGSISTLTIQRTEQRDSAMYRCASSSRTVSYAATPTGEQYFGPGTRLTVT.

In nucleotides, the CDR3 is TGTGCCAGCAGCCCTGGAGGGCCCCAAGATACGCAGTATTTT. This translates into CASSPGGPQDTQYF. The V and J genes are TRBV3-1 (or the pseudogene TRBV3-2) and TRBJ2-3; weak D call: TRBD2 (6 bases). CDR1 and CDR2 (germline): LGHDT, YNNKEL (reference sequence). V lost 4 bases and J 5 bases, leaving 13 bases between the germline ends. This CDR3 is 14 amino acids long.

The genes are TRBV5-1 and TRBJ2-7, with D perhaps TRBD2 (5 bases). This CDR3 region has 15 residues. In germline, CDR1 is SGHRS, CDR2 YFSETQ. V lost 4 bases and J 6 bases, leaving 20 bases between the germline ends. CDR3: CASSTGTGRRFEQYF. CDR3 sequence (DNA): TGCGCCAGCAGCACGGGAACCGGACGGAGGTTCGAGCAGTACTTC.